The source of this T cell receptor beta chain is a study of shared clonotypes between healthy human individuals. V lost 2 bases to trimming and J lost 6 bases, with 12 bases between them. This CDR3 has 14 amino acids. Germline CDR1 SGHTA, CDR2 FQGNSA. Profiled with immunoSEQ multiplex PCR; TCRdb holds only in-frame clones, not every one. Of 2 million or so clones listed, roughly 94% are singletons. The genes are TRBV7-2 and TRBJ2-3; unclear D gene. The sequence came from a man aged 18-30 years in good health. Material: naive CD4+ T cells sorted from blood. Subset indicated: CD45RA+ positively selected. CDR3 protein: CASSLYGPGDTQYF. DNA for the CDR3: TGTGCCAGCAGCTTATACGGCCCTGGGGATACGCAGTATTTT.